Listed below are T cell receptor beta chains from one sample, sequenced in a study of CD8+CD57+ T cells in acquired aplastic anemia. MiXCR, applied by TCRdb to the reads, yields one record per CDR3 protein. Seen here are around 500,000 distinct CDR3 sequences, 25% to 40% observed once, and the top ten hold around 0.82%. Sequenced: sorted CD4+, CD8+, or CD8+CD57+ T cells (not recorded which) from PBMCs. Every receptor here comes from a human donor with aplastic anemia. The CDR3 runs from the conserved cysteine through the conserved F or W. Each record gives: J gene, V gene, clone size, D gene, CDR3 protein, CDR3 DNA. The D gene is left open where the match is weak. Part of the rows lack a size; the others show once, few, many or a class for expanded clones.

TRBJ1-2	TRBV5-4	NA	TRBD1	CASSSGQFDYGYTF	TGTGCCAGCAGCTCGGGACAGTTTGACTATGGCTACACCTTC
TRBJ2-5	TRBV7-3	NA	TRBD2	CASSLVAGGQETQYF	TGTGCCAGCAGCTTGGTTGCGGGGGGGCAGGAGACCCAGTACTTC
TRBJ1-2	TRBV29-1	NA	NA	CSGGGHYGYTF	TGCAGCGGGGGAGGGCACTATGGCTACACCTTC
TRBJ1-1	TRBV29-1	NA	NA	CSVVVPNTEAFF	TGCAGCGTTGTTGTCCCGAACACTGAAGCTTTCTTT
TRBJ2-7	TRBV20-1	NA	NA	CSVQLLSYEQYF	TGCAGTGTTCAATTACTTTCCTACGAGCAGTACTTC
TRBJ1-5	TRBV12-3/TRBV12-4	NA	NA	CASSNGQRNQPQHF	TGTGCCAGCAGCAACGGACAGCGCAATCAGCCCCAGCATTTT
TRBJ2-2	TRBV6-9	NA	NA	CASSFWYGGDTGELFF	TGTGCCAGCAGTTTTTGGTATGGAGGCGACACCGGGGAGCTGTTTTTT
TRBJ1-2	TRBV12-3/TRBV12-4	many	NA	CASSTYRQTMSGYTF	TGTGCCAGCAGTACCTACCGACAGACTATGAGCGGCTACACCTTC
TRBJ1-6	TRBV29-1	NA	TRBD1	CSVLPGQGNSPLHF	TGCAGCGTTCTACCAGGACAGGGGAATTCACCCCTCCACTTT
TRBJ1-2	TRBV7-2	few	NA	CASSSLGRRGYGYTF	TGTGCCAGCAGCTCCCTAGGAAGACGCGGCTATGGCTACACCTTC
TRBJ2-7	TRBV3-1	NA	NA	CASSQVKGVPEQYF	TGTGCCAGCAGCCAAGTAAAGGGAGTCCCCGAGCAGTACTTC